The TCR beta chain under discussion was sequenced for a study of regulatory T cells in long-lasting Graves disease (dated by TCRdb to the early 2020s). Regarding the research as a whole: Antithyroid drugs had been taken for less than 3 months by newly diagnosed Graves' disease patients. The study was conducted in China and was registered as a clinical trial. Persistent Graves' disease patients were compared with newly diagnosed Graves' disease patients by peripheral blood TCR sequencing and RNA sequencing. A total of around 35 samples underwent TCR sequencing: around 13 from persistent and around 20 from newly diagnosed Graves' disease patients.

The library was produced with multiplex PCR. Sequencing relied on an Illumina HiSeq 4000. TCR beta libraries were built with iRepertoire HTBI primers and Arm-PCR amplification of CDR3 regions. Before sequencing, the PCR products went through gel purification. In the paper's pipeline: Gene usage analysis of CDR3 amino acid clonotypes used the 60 to 80 TRBV and 12 to 15 TRBJ segments found across samples. Filtered high-quality paired reads were merged into contigs using COPE and FqMerger. BLAST was used to align contigs to IMGT TRBV, TRBD and TRBJ reference genes, and CDR3 was defined according to IMGT. Any clonotype with a frequency above 0.1% was classified as a highly expanded clone. Repertoire diversity was measured by Shannon entropy, and V-J evenness by the Gini coefficient. A clonotype was considered public if more than one individual shared it. TCRdb reprocessed the public reads (quality trimming at Q25 with fastp, clone calling with MiXCR) and kept in-frame beta chains. Here each entry gathers all rows of one CDR3 protein and keeps the most common genes and DNA. The authors' filters were not applied to this entry. The sample table shows fewer than 500,000 distinct CDR3 sequences, and 16% are seen once. The ten largest clones represent 9% to 15% of the sample.

The sample's time point, from its label and the paper: newly diagnosed GD, antithyroid drugs for less than 3 months. For both TCR sequencing and RNA sequencing, RNA was extracted from PBMCs in TRIzol. The diagnosis of Graves' disease followed American Thyroid Association guidelines. Patients were recruited from an endocrinology department in Xi'an, China. Each patient gave about 10 milliliters of peripheral blood, collected in an EDTA anticoagulant tube. Ficoll Paque Plus density gradient separation was used to isolate PBMCs, and no further T cell sorting was done. RNA quality was checked with an Agilent 2100 Bioanalyzer and agarose gel, and concentration with a NanoDrop 2000. About this clonotype: What this receptor recognizes is not known. No base-level quality is on record; no much larger clone is a single base apart.

Points the paper makes about the study in general: Preferential use of TRBV28, TRBJ1-2 and TRBJ2-5 was observed in persistent disease, whereas TRBV20-1 and TRBJ2-1 were favored in newly diagnosed disease. Peripheral blood alone was examined, since thyroid tissue, which constituted the primary lesion, could not be accessed. Sequencing and analysis were restricted to the TCR beta chain. Persistent patients shared more public clonotypes among themselves (around 2,800) than newly diagnosed patients did (about 1,000). Compared with newly diagnosed patients, patients with persistent Graves' disease had lower TCR Shannon entropy and fewer highly expanded clones, which suggests clonal expansion. As a limitation, the authors acknowledged that the small sample size may reduce accuracy.

The CDR3 goes from the cysteine to the phenylalanine over 18 residues. The sequence is cut down to CDR3 DNA, 54 bases in frame from base 1. From a lookup of the germline V gene, CDR1 and CDR2 are SGHTA and FQGNSA. Unmatched junction bases come to 15, with V trimmed by 5 bases and J by 2 bases. This sample was also put to use in a study of T cells in Graves' hyperthyroidism and ophthalmopathy. From that second study: A patient counted as having stable Graves' hyperthyroidism if no progression to ophthalmopathy occurred over 18 months of follow-up. Hyperthyroidism patients were newly diagnosed, with disease duration under 2 months, and aged 18 to 65 years. The study excluded patients with uncontrolled infections, other autoimmune diseases, pregnancy or lactation. Diagnoses were based on clinical symptoms, serum thyroxine and TRAb, thyroid ultrasound and orbital computed tomography. The TCR CDR3 was subjected to a first round of RT-PCR using the HTBI primer set and the Qiagen OneStep RT-PCR kit. Most expanded thyroid clonotypes (frequency above 0.001) were also found in blood, which suggests that blood repertoires may mirror thyroid immune responses. In cross-validation, a model built on a 13 V-J signature told ophthalmopathy apart from stable hyperthyroidism with less than 90% sensitivity and roughly 82% specificity, and in testing the same model reached 80%/75%. In validation, the model predicted progression to ophthalmopathy a median of about 6.8 months before onset, with roughly 70% sensitivity and almost 75% specificity. To identify distinguishing TCR V-J signatures, a discovery cohort of 100 or so patients was used, comprising 40 to 45 with Graves' ophthalmopathy and 57 with stable Graves' hyperthyroidism. Whether ophthalmopathy could be predicted prospectively was tested in an independent validation cohort made up of roughly 19 hyperthyroidism patients plus 17 patients who later progressed to ophthalmopathy. For training and testing, the approximately 92 patients in the discovery cohort were randomly divided in a 7:3 ratio. In about 6 Graves' hyperthyroidism patients, the study also compared T-cell repertoires from thyroid tissue with T-cell repertoires from blood. After sampling, hyperthyroidism patients received methimazole starting at 30 mg daily, and ophthalmopathy patients received high-dose intravenous methylprednisolone. A second multiplex PCR round built the libraries, followed by size selection and purification. The libraries were sequenced on an Illumina HiSeq2000 using paired-end 100 bp reads. SOAPnuke was used to process the raw data, throwing out any read that contained adapters or uncalled bases, had a mean Phred below 15, or lacked an exact constant-primer or identifier match. COPE v1.2.5 was used to merge the high-quality paired reads, and each unique nucleotide sequence was defined as a clonotype. MiTCR v1.1 was used to align clonotypes to the IMGT TRBV, TRBD and TRBJ reference segments. The analysis was restricted to V-J combinations with a frequency above 0.0001, which together covered 99% to 99.2% of the repertoires. A TCS score was defined as the ratio between F50 (clonal expansion) and ExV (chaos), using BLOSUM62-based TCRdist between CDR3 peptides within each V-J. Welch's t-statistics and random forest reduced around 510 V-J features to about 13, which were used in a naive Bayes classifier (R e1071). No statistical method was used to set the sample size in advance, and investigators knew the group allocation. The paper reports TCR Vbeta CDR3 sequencing of over 120 peripheral blood samples: approximately 43 ophthalmopathy, under 85 hyperthyroidism and approximately 17 progressor patients.

This chain joins TRBV7-2 to TRBJ2-3; a stretch of 8 junction bases matches TRBD2. The sample here was peripheral blood mononuclear cells (PBMCs), taken at new diagnosis, from a patient treated with antithyroid drugs. The origin of this receptor is a man in his forties with Graves disease. Donor details come from another sample of the same person, matched by shared clones. CDR3 sequence: CASSETGSGRLYTDTQYF. The bases read TGTGCCAGCAGCGAAACAGGCAGCGGGAGATTATACACAGATACGCAGTATTTT. Extended through the reference TRBV7-2 and TRBJ2-3 proteins, this CDR3 yields the full variable domain: GAGVSQSPSNKVTEKGKDVELRCDPISGHTALYWYRQSLGQGLEFLIYFQGNSAPDKSGLPSDRFSAERTGGSVSTLTIQRTQQEDSAVYLCASSETGSGRLYTDTQYFGPGTRLTVL.